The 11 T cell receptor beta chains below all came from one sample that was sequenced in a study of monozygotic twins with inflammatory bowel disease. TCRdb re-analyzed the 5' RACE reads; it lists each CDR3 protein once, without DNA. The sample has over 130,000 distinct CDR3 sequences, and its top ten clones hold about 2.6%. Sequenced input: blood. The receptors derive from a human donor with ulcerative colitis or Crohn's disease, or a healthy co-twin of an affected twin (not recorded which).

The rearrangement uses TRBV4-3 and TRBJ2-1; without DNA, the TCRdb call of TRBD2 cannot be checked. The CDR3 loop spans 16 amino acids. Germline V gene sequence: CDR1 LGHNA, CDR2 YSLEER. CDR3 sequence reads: CASSQEGLAGANEQFF.

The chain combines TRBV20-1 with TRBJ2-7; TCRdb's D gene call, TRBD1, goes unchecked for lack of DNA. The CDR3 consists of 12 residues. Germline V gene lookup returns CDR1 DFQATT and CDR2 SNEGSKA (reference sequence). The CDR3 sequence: CSAREGGYEQYF.

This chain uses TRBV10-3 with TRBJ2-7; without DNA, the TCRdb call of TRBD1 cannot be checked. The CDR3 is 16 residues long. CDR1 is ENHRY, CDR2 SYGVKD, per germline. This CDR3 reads CAIRDPGQVVRDEQYF.

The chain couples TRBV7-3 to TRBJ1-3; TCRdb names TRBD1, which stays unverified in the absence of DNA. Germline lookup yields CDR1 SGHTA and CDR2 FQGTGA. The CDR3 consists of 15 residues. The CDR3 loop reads CASSLGTGAGNTIYF.

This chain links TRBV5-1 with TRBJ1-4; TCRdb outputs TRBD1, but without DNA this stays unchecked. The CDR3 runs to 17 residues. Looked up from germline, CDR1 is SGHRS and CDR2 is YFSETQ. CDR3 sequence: CASSLVSRGGLSKKLFF.

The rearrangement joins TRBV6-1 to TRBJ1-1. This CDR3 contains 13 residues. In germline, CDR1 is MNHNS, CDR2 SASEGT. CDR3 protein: CASSEQWRTEAFF.

The CDR3 reads CSASLGQGEPANYGYTF. The rearrangement links TRBV20-1 to TRBJ1-2; TCRdb's D gene call, TRBD1, goes unchecked for lack of DNA. Germline V CDR1 and CDR2: DFQATT, SNEGSKA (reference sequence). The length of the CDR3 is 17 residues.

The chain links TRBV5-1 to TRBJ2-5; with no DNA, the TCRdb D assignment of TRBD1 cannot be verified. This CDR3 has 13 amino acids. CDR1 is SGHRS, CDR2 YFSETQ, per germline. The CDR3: CASSLEGQETQYF.

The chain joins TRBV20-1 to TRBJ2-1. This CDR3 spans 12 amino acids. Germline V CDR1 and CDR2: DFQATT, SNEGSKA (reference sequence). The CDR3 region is CSTRPVGREQFF.

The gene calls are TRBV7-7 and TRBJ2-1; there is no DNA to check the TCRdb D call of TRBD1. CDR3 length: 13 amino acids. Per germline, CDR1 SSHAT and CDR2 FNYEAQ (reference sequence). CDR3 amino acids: CASSPYDGGRQFF.

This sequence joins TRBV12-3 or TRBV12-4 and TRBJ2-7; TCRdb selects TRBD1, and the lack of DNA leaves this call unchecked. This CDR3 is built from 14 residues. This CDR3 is CASSYDRGRIEQYF.